This T cell receptor beta chain was captured by sequencing in a study of blood T cell repertoires in COVID-19. As for the study in general: Sites across the United States, Italy and Spain contributed samples from acute and convalescent COVID-19. In each case, the material was cDNA or gDNA derived from T cells, B-cell-depleted T cells, or PBMCs.

The germline CDR1 and CDR2 sequences are MNHEY and SVGAGI. There are 15 residues in the CDR3. Trimming removed 2 bases at V and 2 bases at J, with 13 bases between. As handled by the study authors: Using reference gene primer amplification, nucleated cell counts were estimated. Here immunoSEQ multiplex PCR was the method, and the copy in TCRdb shows in-frame clones only, minus some. The V and J calls and the clone size are those of that table, but D and trimming were determined from the DNA. Among some 70,000 clones, around four fifths were seen once, and the ten largest hold around 5%. The sample taken for sequencing was peripheral blood. J is TRBJ2-7 and V is TRBV6-5; a weak D match, TRBD1 (5 bases). The receptor comes from a man over 45 with active COVID-19. CDR3 loop: CASSYGANRAYEQYF. The CDR3 bases are TGTGCCAGCAGTTACGGGGCTAATAGAGCCTACGAGCAGTACTTC.